The 24 T cell receptor beta chains given below trace back to one sample, sequenced in a study of beta chain features in type 1 diabetes. Every isolated RNA sample was fully reverse transcribed, so sequencing captured expressed TCRB transcripts. TCRdb's table, derived via immunoSEQ multiplex PCR, lists solely in-frame clones and lacks some. The sample records hundreds of thousands of clones, roughly 17% being singletons. Input material: naive CD4+ T cells from blood. Every receptor here comes from a woman aged 18-29 years in good health.

Regarding this clone: The sample holds other DNA sequences that translate to the same CDR3. V and J are TRBV2 and TRBJ2-7, with TRBD2 matching 7 bases. CDR1 is SNHLY and CDR2 is FYNNEI in the germline V gene. This CDR3 has 12 amino acids. Unmatched junction bases numbered 1, after V lost 4 bases and J lost 4 bases. CDR3 sequence: CASSVSGYEQYF. The CDR3 DNA reads TGTGCCAGCAGTGTTAGCGGGTACGAGCAGTACTTC.

This clone appeared a few times. The chain joins TRBV4-1 to TRBJ2-7, with D possibly TRBD2 on 5 matching bases. The CDR3 loop spans 14 amino acids. Germline V CDR1 and CDR2: MGHRA, YSYEKL. V was trimmed by 4 bases and J by 2 bases, leaving 12 bases between them. The CDR3 protein is CASSPTPGTYEQYF. CDR3 coding DNA: TGCGCCAGCAGCCCTACCCCCGGGACCTACGAGCAGTACTTC.

This clone was observed a few times. V gene TRBV19 combines with J gene TRBJ1-2; D ambiguous. CDR3 length: 13 residues. Trimming took off 5 bases at V and 2 bases at J, with 9 bases between the two ends. The germline CDR1 and CDR2 sequences are LNHDA and SQIVND (reference sequence). The CDR3 here is CASSVQENYGYTF. The CDR3 nucleotides read TGTGCCAGTAGTGTTCAGGAAAACTATGGCTACACCTTC.

In DNA, the CDR3 is TGTGCCAGCAGCGTAGGGGCGGCGAACACTGAAGCTTTCTTT. Its translation: CASSVGAANTEAFF. This chain uses TRBV9 with TRBJ1-1; D unresolved. The CDR3 covers 14 residues. Germline V gives CDR1 SGDLS, CDR2 YYNGEE. The V end lost 0 bases, the J end lost 1 base, and 7 bases lay between the germline ends.

This clone was counted between two and nine times. Other DNA sequences in this specimen translate into the identical CDR3. The rearrangement joins TRBV5-4 to TRBJ2-2; 8 nucleotides line up with TRBD2. In germline, CDR1 is SGHNT, CDR2 YYREEE (reference sequence). V trimming: 2 bases; J trimming: 0 bases; junction bases outside the gene matches: 3. This CDR3 has 16 amino acids. For the CDR3, the DNA is TGTGCCAGCAGCTTAGGCGGGAGGTCGAACACCGGGGAGCTGTTTTTT. It specifies CASSLGGRSNTGELFF.

This clone has at least ten counts. V and J are TRBV7-2 and TRBJ2-6; D is possibly TRBD2 (5 bases). The CDR3 runs to 17 residues. Trimming took 1 base from V and 4 from J, leaving 14 bases between them. Germline CDR1 is SGHTA and CDR2 is FQGNSA. CDR3 sequence (DNA): TGTGCCAGCAGCTTAGTAGGACGGTCGGGAGGGGCCAACGTCCTGACTTTC. Translation: CASSLVGRSGGANVLTF.

The CDR3 region is CASSELGRGQSYEQYF. The CDR3 nucleotides are TGTGCCAGCAGTGAACTCGGGAGGGGGCAATCCTACGAGCAGTACTTC. V is TRBV2 and J is TRBJ2-7, with D possibly matching TRBD2 (8 bases). Germline CDR1 is SNHLY and CDR2 is FYNNEI. The CDR3 contains 16 residues. The V end lost 2 bases, the J end lost 1 base, and 15 bases lay between the germline ends.

The chain joins TRBV6-5 to TRBJ1-4; D unresolved. V was shortened by 4 bases and J by 8 bases, with 14 bases between the two germline ends. This CDR3 contains 14 residues. Looked up from germline, CDR1 is MNHEY and CDR2 is SVGAGI. The CDR3: CASSSYGMGEKLFF. CDR3 sequence (DNA): TGTGCCAGCAGTTCATACGGGATGGGGGAAAAACTGTTTTTT.

The J gene is TRBJ2-5, the V gene TRBV6-5, with D perhaps matching TRBD1 (6 bases). Germline V gene data show CDR1 as MNHEY and CDR2 as SVGAGI. Trimming shortened V by 2 bases and J by 3 bases, and 13 bases separated the two germline ends. The CDR3 totals 15 residues. CDR3 nucleotide sequence: TGTGCCAGCAGTTACGTTTTGGGGACAAAAGAGACCCAGTACTTC. Amino acids: CASSYVLGTKETQYF.

This clone has more than one count but fewer than ten. The chain carries TRBV4-3 and TRBJ2-5, with a weak D call TRBD2 (6 bases). The length of the CDR3 is 14 residues. The V gene lost 0 bases and the J gene lost 10 bases, with 15 bases spanning the gap. Germline V CDR1 and CDR2: LGHNA, YSLEER. CDR3: CASSQEGRRGDQYF. The CDR3 coding sequence is TGCGCCAGCAGCCAAGAGGGGAGACGCGGGGACCAGTACTTC.

This clone was seen more than once but under ten times. This sequence joins TRBV10-3 and TRBJ2-7, with TRBD1 matching 10 bases. The CDR3 is 16 residues long. The J segment lost 3 bases and the V segment lost 5 bases, leaving 10 bases of the junction unmatched. CDR1 is ENHRY and CDR2 is SYGVKD in the germline V gene. The CDR3 loop is CAISPSIRTGGYEQYF. CDR3 DNA sequence: TGTGCCATCAGTCCCTCCATCAGGACAGGGGGCTACGAGCAGTACTTC.

The V gene is TRBV28, the J gene TRBJ2-4; TRBD1 might be the D (6 bases). Trimming took 7 bases from V and 2 from J, leaving 9 bases between them. The CDR3 consists of 13 residues. Germline CDR1 MDHEN, CDR2 SYDVKM. CDR3 region: CASIGGTKNIQYF. CDR3 in DNA: TGTGCCAGCATAGGGGGAACCAAAAACATTCAGTACTTC.

This clone has only one observation. The chain links TRBV15 to TRBJ1-1; tentatively, D is TRBD1 (5 bases). The V and J ends lost 2 bases and 1 base respectively, with 8 bases between them. The CDR3 extends over 14 amino acids. Germline-derived CDR1 and CDR2 are LNHNV and YYDKDF (reference sequence). CDR3 protein: CATSRHQGNTEAFF. As DNA, the CDR3 is TGTGCCACCAGCAGACATCAGGGGAACACTGAAGCTTTCTTT.

The chain uses TRBV6-5 and TRBJ2-1; 13 bases match TRBD2. CDR3 size: 14 residues. V lost 1 base and J lost 13; bases outside the gene matches: 4. CDR1 and CDR2 from the germline V gene are MNHEY and SVGAGI. The CDR3 reads CASSYYGLAGVQFF. DNA for the CDR3: TGTGCCAGCAGTTACTATGGACTAGCGGGAGTCCAGTTCTTC.

A few counts support this clone. V and J are TRBV16 and TRBJ1-5; weak D call: TRBD1 (6 bases). CDR3 size: 17 residues. The ends were cut back, 6 bases at V and 0 bases at J, with 18 bases in the middle. Germline V gene lookup returns CDR1 KGHSY and CDR2 FQNENV. CDR3 coding DNA: TGTGCCAGCAGACGCTACAGGGAGGCTATTAGCAATCAGCCCCAGCATTTT. It is translated as CASRRYREAISNQPQHF. The entire variable domain, with the rest obtained from reference TRBV16 and TRBJ1-5, is as follows: GEEVAQTPKHLVRGEGQKAKLYCAPIKGHSYVFWYQQVLKNEFKFLISFQNENVFDETGMPKERFSAKCLPNSPCSLEIQATKLEDSAVYFCASRRYREAISNQPQHFGDGTRLSIL.

CDR3 protein: CASSPWTGSSGANVLTF. As DNA, the CDR3 is TGTGCCAGCAGTCCGTGGACAGGGAGCTCTGGGGCCAACGTCCTGACTTTC. The gene calls are TRBV28 and TRBJ2-6; the match to TRBD1 covers 8 bases. The germline gives CDR1 MDHEN, CDR2 SYDVKM. J gave up 0 bases and V 5 bases, and 6 bases lay outside the gene matches. CDR3 length: 17 amino acids.

The chain links TRBV11-2 to TRBJ2-3, with 9 positions matching TRBD2. Trimming removed 5 bases from V and 0 bases from J; junction bases left unmatched: 6. Germline values: CDR1 SGHAT, CDR2 FQNNGV. The CDR3 consists of 16 residues. The CDR3 here is CASSLLAGQSTDTQYF. The DNA for the CDR3 is TGTGCCAGCAGCCTTCTAGCGGGACAAAGCACAGATACGCAGTATTTT.

This clone has only a few counts. The chain is built from TRBV27 and TRBJ2-1; 10 nucleotides match TRBD2. The V gene's germline CDR1 is MNHEY and CDR2 SMNVEV (reference sequence). The CDR3 is made up of 16 amino acids. V lost 3 bases and J lost 6; bases outside the gene matches: 8. The CDR3 region is CASSFRWTSGINEQFF. Here the CDR3 DNA reads TGTGCCAGCAGTTTCCGCTGGACTAGCGGAATCAATGAGCAGTTCTTC.

Only a few counts were recorded for this clone. The chain is built from TRBV11-2 and TRBJ2-7, with D hard to call. The ends were cut back, 2 bases at V and 0 bases at J, with 11 bases in the middle. In germline, CDR1 is SGHAT, CDR2 FQNNGV. The CDR3 runs 15 residues. The CDR3, as DNA: TGTGCCAGCAGCTTAACGACATTAAGCTCCTACGAGCAGTACTTC. This gives the protein CASSLTTLSSYEQYF.

The chain links TRBV10-3 to TRBJ1-2; TRBD1 is a possible D gene (6 bases). Germline loops: CDR1 ENHRY, CDR2 SYGVKD. Trimming took off 2 bases at V and 1 base at J, with 14 bases between the two ends. The CDR3 runs to 16 residues. The CDR3, as DNA: TGTGCCATCAGTGAGCTTCTGAGGGGGAGTAACTATGGCTACACCTTC. Amino acid sequence: CAISELLRGSNYGYTF.

V is TRBV5-1 and J is TRBJ2-1, with TRBD2 matching 11 bases. Germline assignment: CDR1 SGHRS and CDR2 YFSETQ. The CDR3 is 19 amino acids. V dropped 2 bases and J dropped 0; count of bases not matched to a gene: 10. CDR3 DNA sequence: TGCGCCAGCAGCTTTCCGACTAGCGGGGCTACTAGCTCCTACAATGAGCAGTTCTTC. Translated: CASSFPTSGATSSYNEQFF.

This chain connects TRBV20-1 to TRBJ1-2, with D perhaps matching TRBD1 (6 bases). Germline V lookup: CDR1 DFQATT, CDR2 SNEGSKA (reference sequence). The length of the CDR3 is 10 residues. V lost 5 bases and J 7 bases, leaving 8 bases between the germline ends. The chain's CDR3 is CSAGGAGYTF. The CDR3 coding sequence is TGCAGTGCTGGGGGCGCTGGCTACACCTTC.

This clone has a handful of counts. The chain links TRBV5-1 to TRBJ2-1; no definite D call. Germline CDR1 reads SGHRS; CDR2 reads YFSETQ. V lost 0 bases, J lost 7 bases, and 8 bases lay in between. This CDR3 has 13 residues. CDR3 region: CASSLGVQNEQFF. CDR3 coding DNA: TGCGCCAGCAGCTTGGGTGTCCAGAATGAGCAGTTCTTC.

This chain connects TRBV4-3 to TRBJ2-1, with D perhaps TRBD2 (6 bases). Germline V gene sequence: CDR1 LGHNA, CDR2 YSLEER. Deletions cut 0 bases from V and 8 bases from J, with 14 bases between. The CDR3 spans 15 residues. CDR3 sequence reads: CASSQDFLLAHEQFF. The CDR3 DNA sequence: TGCGCCAGCAGCCAAGATTTTCTACTAGCTCATGAGCAGTTCTTC.